The 9 T cell receptor beta chains below were found in one sample sequenced in a study of B cell selection in AIRE deficiency. CD4+CD127+ cells were sorted as the conventional CD4 T cells. Libraries were prepared by immunoSEQ multiplex PCR; TCRdb keeps only in-frame clonotypes and omits some of them. The data show about 24,000 clones, roughly 96% seen once. The sample taken for sequencing was CD4+CD127+ conventional T cells sorted from PBMCs. These receptors were collected from a human donor in good health.

The chain has TRBV19 and TRBJ2-3, with TRBD2 identical over 7 bases. The V gene end was trimmed by 6 bases and the J gene end by 3 bases; junction bases not matched to a gene: 12. The CDR3 sequence is 16 residues long. Per the germline V gene, CDR1 is LNHDA and CDR2 is SQIVND (reference sequence). The CDR3 sequence: CASRSDSGGWTDTQYF. The CDR3, as DNA: TGTGCCAGTAGATCGGATTCGGGGGGTTGGACAGATACGCAGTATTTT.

V gene TRBV10-1 combines with J gene TRBJ2-5; tentative D call: TRBD1 (6 bases). Germline CDR1 reads WNHNN; CDR2 reads SYGVQD (reference sequence). The CDR3 loop spans 14 amino acids. Trimming pared 6 bases from V and 4 bases from J, leaving 15 bases between. Here the CDR3 reads CASSSGTTRETQYF. The CDR3 coding sequence is TGCGCCAGCAGCTCCGGGACAACAAGAGAGACCCAGTACTTC.

J is TRBJ1-1 and V is TRBV6-5; D not resolved. Germline CDR1 reads MNHEY; CDR2 reads SVGAGI. The CDR3 runs to 12 residues. The V gene lost 2 bases and the J gene lost 3 bases, with 4 bases spanning the gap. The DNA for the CDR3 is TGTGCCAGCAGTTACGCGTACACTGAAGCTTTCTTT. It codes for CASSYAYTEAFF.

The sample holds one count of this clone. The gene calls are TRBV6-6 and TRBJ1-3, with TRBD1 matching over 7 bases. Per germline, CDR1 MNHNY and CDR2 SVGAGI (reference sequence). The CDR3 extends over 14 amino acids. V shed 6 bases, J shed 2 bases, and the junction held 4 bases outside the gene matches. The CDR3 nucleotides read TGTGCCAGCAGGCAGACAGGGCCTGGAAACACCATATATTTT. Its translation is CASRQTGPGNTIYF.

This chain joins TRBV5-1 and TRBJ2-4, with a tentative D call TRBD2 (7 bases). The CDR3 sequence is 15 residues long. The germline V and J ends were trimmed by 6 bases and 8 bases, with 21 bases remaining between them. Germline CDR1 SGHRS, CDR2 YFSETQ. The CDR3 loop reads CASNLGSQGRDIQYF. CDR3 nucleotide sequence: TGCGCCAGCAATCTAGGTAGCCAGGGGAGGGACATTCAGTACTTC.

The chain recombines TRBV2 with TRBJ2-7, with D uncertain. V lost 7 bases, J lost 2 bases, and 18 bases lay in between. There are 15 residues in the CDR3. Germline values: CDR1 SNHLY, CDR2 FYNNEI. DNA of the CDR3: TGTGCCAGCATCCCCGCGAAGGGTAACACCTACGAGCAGTACTTC. Translated: CASIPAKGNTYEQYF.

The genes are TRBV9 and TRBJ2-7; D unclear. Trimming cost V 4 bases and J 2 bases, with 10 bases left between them. This CDR3 has 13 residues. Germline CDR1 reads SGDLS; CDR2 reads YYNGEE. For the CDR3, the DNA is TGTGCCAGCAGCCCCGGGCCAGCCTACGAGCAGTACTTC. This gives the protein CASSPGPAYEQYF.

The chain carries TRBV7-2 and TRBJ2-6, with 7 bases that match TRBD2. Germline values: CDR1 SGHTA, CDR2 FQGNSA. CDR3 size: 16 residues. V shed 2 bases and J 2 bases; nucleotides not matched to a gene: 3. The CDR3 nucleotides read TGTGCCAGCAGCTTATTCCGGGGGGCTGGGGCCAACGTCCTGACTTTC. As protein: CASSLFRGAGANVLTF.

The DNA for the CDR3 is TGTGCCAGCCGCCAGGGGGCTCGGAATTCACCCCTCCACTTT. It codes for CASRQGARNSPLHF. V and J are TRBV28 and TRBJ1-6; 8 nucleotides match TRBD1. CDR1 MDHEN and CDR2 SYDVKM come from the germline V gene. V gave up 8 bases and J gave up 7 bases; unmatched junction bases: 7. The CDR3 sequence is 14 residues long.